This record covers a single T cell receptor beta chain. Antigen unknown. The data stem from a study of beta chain features in type 1 diabetes. Overall study findings and caveats: Researchers reported that naive, central memory and Treg TCRB repertoires appeared more similar in patients than in healthy donors.

Every bit of the isolated RNA underwent reverse transcription, so sequencing read expressed TCRB transcripts. Sequencing was performed with immunoSEQ multiplex PCR; in TCRdb, only in-frame clones are kept and a portion is missing. This table holds around 430,000 clones, approximately 30% found once. V was trimmed by 6 bases and J by 3 bases, leaving 2 bases between them. The V gene's germline CDR1 is ENHRY and CDR2 SYGVKD. The CDR3 is 11 residues long. The source material was naive CD4+ T cells from blood. The chain couples TRBV10-3 to TRBJ1-4; D ambiguous. This sequence originates from a man between 18 and 35 years old in good health. For the CDR3, the DNA is TGTGCCATCAGGGCTAATGAAAAACTGTTTTTT. Translation: CAIRANEKLFF.